This paragraph reports one T cell receptor beta chain. The antigen is unknown. After the first PCR, alpha and beta chain libraries were processed separately. The beta constant-region primer was an equimolar mix of two oligonucleotides covering TRBC1 and TRBC2. Four rounds of PCR amplified the ligated cDNA using nested alpha and beta constant-region primers plus SP2. A 12-nucleotide UMI and the SP2 primer were added to the cDNA 3' end by oligonucleotide ligation. TCRdb processed the UMI-ligation and nested PCR reads anew with MiXCR; each CDR3 protein has one entry. The data contain 100,000 to 150,000 distinct CDR3 sequences, 35% to 40% of them singletons. This sample was included in a study of naive and memory T cell subsets. Broader study findings: Clonotypes are single alpha or beta chains, not paired receptors. Findings for naive and memory subsets could not be checked against ground truth.

The CDR3 has 15 residues. With V trimmed by 3 bases and J by 7 bases, 9 bases remained unmatched. The chain has TRBV12-3 or TRBV12-4 and TRBJ1-2; 9 positions match TRBD1. Sequencing used central memory CD4+ T cells from blood. This receptor was taken from a human donor in good health. The CDR3 spells CASSFRWDRVTGYTF. CDR3 sequence (DNA): TGTGCCAGCAGTTTTCGCTGGGACAGGGTAACTGGCTACACCTTC.